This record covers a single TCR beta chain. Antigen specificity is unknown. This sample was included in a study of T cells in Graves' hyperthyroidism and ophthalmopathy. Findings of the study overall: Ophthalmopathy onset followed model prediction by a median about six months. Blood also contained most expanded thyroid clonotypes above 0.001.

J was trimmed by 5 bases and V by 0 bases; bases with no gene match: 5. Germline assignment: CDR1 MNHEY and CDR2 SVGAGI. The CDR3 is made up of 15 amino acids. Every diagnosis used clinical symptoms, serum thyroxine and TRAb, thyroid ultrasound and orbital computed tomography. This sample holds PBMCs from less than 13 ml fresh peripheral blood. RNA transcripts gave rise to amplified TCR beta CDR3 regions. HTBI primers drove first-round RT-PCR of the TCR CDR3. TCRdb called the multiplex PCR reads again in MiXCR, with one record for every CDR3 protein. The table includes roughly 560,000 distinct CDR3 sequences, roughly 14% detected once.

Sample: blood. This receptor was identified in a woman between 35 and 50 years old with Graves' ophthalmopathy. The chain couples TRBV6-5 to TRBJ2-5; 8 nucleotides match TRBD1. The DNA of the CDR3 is TGTGCCAGCAGTTACTCCCAGGGGGCGTACGAGACCCAGTACTTC. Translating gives CASSYSQGAYETQYF.